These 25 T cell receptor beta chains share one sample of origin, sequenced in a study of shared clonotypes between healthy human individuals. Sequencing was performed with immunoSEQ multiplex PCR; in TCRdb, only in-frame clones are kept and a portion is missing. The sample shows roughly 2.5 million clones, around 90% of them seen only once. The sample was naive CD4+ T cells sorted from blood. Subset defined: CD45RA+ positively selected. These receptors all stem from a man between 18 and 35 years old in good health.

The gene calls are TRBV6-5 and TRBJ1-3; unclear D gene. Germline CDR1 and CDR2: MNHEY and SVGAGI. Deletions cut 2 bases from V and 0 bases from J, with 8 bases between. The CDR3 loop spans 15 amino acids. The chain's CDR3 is CASSYGVSSGNTIYF. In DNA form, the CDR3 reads TGTGCCAGCAGTTACGGGGTTAGCTCTGGAAACACCATATATTTT.

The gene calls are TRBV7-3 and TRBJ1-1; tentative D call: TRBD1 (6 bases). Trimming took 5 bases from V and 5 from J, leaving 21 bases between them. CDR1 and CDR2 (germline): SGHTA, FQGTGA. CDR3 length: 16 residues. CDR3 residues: CASSPTGARVGTEAFF. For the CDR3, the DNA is TGTGCCAGCAGCCCCACGGGGGCGCGGGTGGGAACTGAAGCTTTCTTT.

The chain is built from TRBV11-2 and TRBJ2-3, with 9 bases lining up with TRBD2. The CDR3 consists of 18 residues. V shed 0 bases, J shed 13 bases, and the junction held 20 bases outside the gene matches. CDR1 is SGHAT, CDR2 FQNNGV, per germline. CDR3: CASSLDLSFSGSTSKEYF. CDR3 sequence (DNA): TGTGCCAGCAGCTTAGACCTATCCTTTAGCGGGAGTACGAGTAAGGAGTATTTT. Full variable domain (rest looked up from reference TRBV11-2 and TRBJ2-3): EAGVAQSPRYKIIEKRQSVAFWCNPISGHATLYWYQQILGQGPKLLIQFQNNGVVDDSQLPKDRFSAERLKGVDSTLKIQPAKLEDSAVYLCASSLDLSFSGSTSKEYFGPGTRLTVL.

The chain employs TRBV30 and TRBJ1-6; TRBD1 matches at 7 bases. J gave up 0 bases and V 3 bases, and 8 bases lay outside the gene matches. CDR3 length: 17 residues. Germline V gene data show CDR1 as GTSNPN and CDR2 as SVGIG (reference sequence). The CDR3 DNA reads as TGTGCCTGGAGAGCTTCGACAGGGAGCTCCTATAATTCACCCCTCCACTTT. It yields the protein CAWRASTGSSYNSPLHF.

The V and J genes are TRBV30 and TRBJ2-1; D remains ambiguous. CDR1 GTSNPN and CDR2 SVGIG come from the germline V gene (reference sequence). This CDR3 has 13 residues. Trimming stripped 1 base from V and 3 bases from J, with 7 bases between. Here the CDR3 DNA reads TGTGCCTGGAGTGGGGCAGTCTACAATGAGCAGTTCTTC. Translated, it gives CAWSGAVYNEQFF. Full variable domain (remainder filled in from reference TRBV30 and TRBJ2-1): SQTIHQWPATLVQPVGSPLSLECTVEGTSNPNLYWYRQAAGRGLQLLFYSVGIGQISSEVPQNLSASRPQDRQFILSSKKLLLSDSGFYLCAWSGAVYNEQFFGPGTRLTVL.

The CDR3 DNA reads TGTGCCAGTAGTCTTTTGCCGTTCAGGGGGCGAACCAAAAACATTCAGTACTTC. It is translated as CASSLLPFRGRTKNIQYF. J is TRBJ2-4 and V is TRBV19, with 8 positions matching TRBD1. This CDR3 spans 18 amino acids. Germline CDR1 and CDR2: LNHDA and SQIVND (reference sequence). The junction had 14 bases not matched to a gene; V was cut back by 5 bases and J by 2 bases.

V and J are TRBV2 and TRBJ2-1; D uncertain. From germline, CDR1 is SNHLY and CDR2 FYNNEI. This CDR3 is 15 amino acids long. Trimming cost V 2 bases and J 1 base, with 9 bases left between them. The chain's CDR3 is CASSETAASYNEQFF. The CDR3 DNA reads TGTGCCAGCAGTGAAACGGCTGCGTCCTACAATGAGCAGTTCTTC.

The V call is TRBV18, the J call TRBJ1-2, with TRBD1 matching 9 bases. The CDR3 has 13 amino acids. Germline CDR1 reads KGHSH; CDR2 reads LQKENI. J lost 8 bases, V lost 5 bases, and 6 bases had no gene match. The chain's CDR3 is CASSSQTGGGYTF. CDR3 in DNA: TGTGCCAGCTCATCGCAGACAGGGGGAGGCTACACCTTC. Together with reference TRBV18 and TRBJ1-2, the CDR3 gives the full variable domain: NAGVMQNPRHLVRRRGQEARLRCSPMKGHSHVYWYRQLPEEGLKFMVYLQKENIIDESGMPKERFSAEFPKEGPSILRIQQVVRGDSAAYFCASSSQTGGGYTFGSGTRLTVV.

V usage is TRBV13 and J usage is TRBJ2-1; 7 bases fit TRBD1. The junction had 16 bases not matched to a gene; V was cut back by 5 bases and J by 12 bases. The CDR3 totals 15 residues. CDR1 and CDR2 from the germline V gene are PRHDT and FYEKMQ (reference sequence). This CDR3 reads CASSIGTVKKHGQFF. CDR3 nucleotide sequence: TGTGCCAGCAGCATCGGGACAGTTAAAAAACATGGGCAGTTCTTC.

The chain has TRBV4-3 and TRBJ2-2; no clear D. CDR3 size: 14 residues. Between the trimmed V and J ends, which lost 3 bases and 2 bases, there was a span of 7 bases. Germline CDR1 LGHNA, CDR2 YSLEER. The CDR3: CASSHLLNTGELFF. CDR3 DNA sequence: TGCGCCAGCAGCCACCTTTTAAACACCGGGGAGCTGTTTTTT.

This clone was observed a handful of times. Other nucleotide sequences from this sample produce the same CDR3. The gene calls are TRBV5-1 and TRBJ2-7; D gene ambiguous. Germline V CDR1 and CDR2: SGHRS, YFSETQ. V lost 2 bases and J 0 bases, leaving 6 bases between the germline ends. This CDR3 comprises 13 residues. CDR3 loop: CASSFDGSYEQYF. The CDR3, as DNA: TGCGCCAGCAGCTTTGACGGCTCCTACGAGCAGTACTTC.

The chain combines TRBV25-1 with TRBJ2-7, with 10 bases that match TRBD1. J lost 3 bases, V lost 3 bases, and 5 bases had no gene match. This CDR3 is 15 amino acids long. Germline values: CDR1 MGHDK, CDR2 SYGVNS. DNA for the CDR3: TGTGCCAGCAGTGAGCCGGGACAGGGGTTCTACGAGCAGTACTTC. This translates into CASSEPGQGFYEQYF.

This CDR3 is CASSLVWRSYNEQFF. The DNA of the CDR3 is TGTGCCAGCAGCTTAGTATGGCGGAGTTACAATGAGCAGTTCTTC. The rearrangement links TRBV11-2 to TRBJ2-1; D unresolved. Germline V lookup: CDR1 SGHAT, CDR2 FQNNGV. V dropped 1 base and J dropped 4 bases, with 11 bases sitting between them. The CDR3 has 15 residues.

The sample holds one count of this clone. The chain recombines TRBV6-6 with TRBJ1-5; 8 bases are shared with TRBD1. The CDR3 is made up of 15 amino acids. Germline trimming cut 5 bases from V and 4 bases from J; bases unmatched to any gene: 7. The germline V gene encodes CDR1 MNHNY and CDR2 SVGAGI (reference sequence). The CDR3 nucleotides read TGTGCCAGCAGTAGGGGACAGGCGCTTAATCAGCCCCAGCATTTT. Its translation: CASSRGQALNQPQHF.

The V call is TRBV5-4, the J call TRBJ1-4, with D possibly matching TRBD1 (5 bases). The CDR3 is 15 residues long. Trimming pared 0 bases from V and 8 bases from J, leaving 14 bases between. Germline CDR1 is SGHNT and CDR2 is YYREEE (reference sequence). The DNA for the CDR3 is TGTGCCAGCAGCTTGGGGACGTCGACAGCCGAAAAACTGTTTTTT. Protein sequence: CASSLGTSTAEKLFF.

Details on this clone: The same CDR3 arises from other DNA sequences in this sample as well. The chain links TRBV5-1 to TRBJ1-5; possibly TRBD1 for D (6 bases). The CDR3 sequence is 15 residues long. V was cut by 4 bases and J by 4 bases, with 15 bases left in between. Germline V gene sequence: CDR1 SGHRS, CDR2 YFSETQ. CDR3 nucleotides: TGCGCCAGCAGCCTGGCGGGGGGCCCGAATCAGCCCCAGCATTTT. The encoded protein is CASSLAGGPNQPQHF. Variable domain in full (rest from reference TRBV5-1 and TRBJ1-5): KAGVTQTPRYLIKTRGQQVTLSCSPISGHRSVSWYQQTPGQGLQFLFEYFSETQRNKGNFPGRFSGRQFSNSRSEMNVSTLELGDSALYLCASSLAGGPNQPQHFGDGTRLSIL.

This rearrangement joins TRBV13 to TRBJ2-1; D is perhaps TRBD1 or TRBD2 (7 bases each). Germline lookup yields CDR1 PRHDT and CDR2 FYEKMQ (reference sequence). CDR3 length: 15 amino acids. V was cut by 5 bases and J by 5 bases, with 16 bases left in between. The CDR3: CASSPRGRANNEQFF. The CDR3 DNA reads TGTGCCAGCAGCCCCAGGGGGAGGGCCAACAATGAGCAGTTCTTC.

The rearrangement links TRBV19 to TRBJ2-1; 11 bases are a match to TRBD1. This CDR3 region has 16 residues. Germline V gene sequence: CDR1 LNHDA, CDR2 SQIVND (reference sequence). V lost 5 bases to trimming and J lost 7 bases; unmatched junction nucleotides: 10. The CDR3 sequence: CASSSPPGTGGNEQFF. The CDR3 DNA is TGTGCCAGTAGTTCCCCCCCCGGGACAGGGGGGAATGAGCAGTTCTTC. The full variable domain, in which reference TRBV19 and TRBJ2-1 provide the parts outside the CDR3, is DGGITQSPKYLFRKEGQNVTLSCEQNLNHDAMYWYRQDPGQGLRLIYYSQIVNDFQKGDIAEGYSVSREKKESFPLTVTSAQKNPTAFYLCASSSPPGTGGNEQFFGPGTRLTVL.

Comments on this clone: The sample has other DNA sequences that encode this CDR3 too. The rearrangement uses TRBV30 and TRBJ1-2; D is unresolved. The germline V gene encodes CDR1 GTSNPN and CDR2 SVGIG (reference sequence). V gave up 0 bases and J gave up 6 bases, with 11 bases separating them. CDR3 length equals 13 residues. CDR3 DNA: TGTGCCTGGAGTGTACTAGAGGGCAATGGCTACACCTTC. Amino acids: CAWSVLEGNGYTF.

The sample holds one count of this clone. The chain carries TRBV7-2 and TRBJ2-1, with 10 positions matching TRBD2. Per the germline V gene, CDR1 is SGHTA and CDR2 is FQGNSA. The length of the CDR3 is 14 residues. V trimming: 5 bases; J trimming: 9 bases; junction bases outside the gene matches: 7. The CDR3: CASSKLAGGGEQFF. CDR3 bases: TGTGCCAGCAGCAAGTTAGCGGGAGGAGGTGAGCAGTTCTTC.

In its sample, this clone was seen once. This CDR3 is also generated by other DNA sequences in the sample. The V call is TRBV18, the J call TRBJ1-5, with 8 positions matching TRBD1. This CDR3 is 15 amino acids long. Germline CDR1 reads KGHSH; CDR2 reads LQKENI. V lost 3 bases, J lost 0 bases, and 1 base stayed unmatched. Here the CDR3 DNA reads TGTGCCAGCTCACCCCAGGGGGCTAGCAATCAGCCCCAGCATTTT. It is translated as CASSPQGASNQPQHF.

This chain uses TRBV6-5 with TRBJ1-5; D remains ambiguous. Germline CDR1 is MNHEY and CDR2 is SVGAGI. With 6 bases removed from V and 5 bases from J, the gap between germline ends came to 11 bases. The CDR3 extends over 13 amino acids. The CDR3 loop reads CASRVRFDQPQHF. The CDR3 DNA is TGTGCCAGCAGGGTCAGGTTTGATCAGCCCCAGCATTTT.

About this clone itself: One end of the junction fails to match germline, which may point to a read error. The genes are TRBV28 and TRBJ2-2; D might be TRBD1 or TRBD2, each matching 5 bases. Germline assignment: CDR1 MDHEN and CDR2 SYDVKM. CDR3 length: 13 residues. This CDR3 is CASSFHGLGVLFF. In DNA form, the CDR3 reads TGTGCCAGCAGTTTCCACGGACTGGGGGTGCTGTTTTTT.

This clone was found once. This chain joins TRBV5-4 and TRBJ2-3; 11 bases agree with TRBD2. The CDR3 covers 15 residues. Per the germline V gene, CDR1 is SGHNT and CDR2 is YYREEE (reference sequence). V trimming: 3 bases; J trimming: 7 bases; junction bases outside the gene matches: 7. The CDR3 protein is CASSSGTSGSNTQYF. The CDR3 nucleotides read TGTGCCAGCAGCTCAGGGACTAGCGGCTCTAATACGCAGTATTTT.

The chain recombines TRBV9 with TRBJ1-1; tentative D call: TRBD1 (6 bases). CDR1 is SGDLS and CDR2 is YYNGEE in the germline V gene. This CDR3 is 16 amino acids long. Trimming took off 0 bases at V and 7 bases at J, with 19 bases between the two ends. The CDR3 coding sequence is TGTGCCAGCAGCGTAGAAGGGGGGAGGCTCGCTCGTGAAGCTTTCTTT. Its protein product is CASSVEGGRLAREAFF.